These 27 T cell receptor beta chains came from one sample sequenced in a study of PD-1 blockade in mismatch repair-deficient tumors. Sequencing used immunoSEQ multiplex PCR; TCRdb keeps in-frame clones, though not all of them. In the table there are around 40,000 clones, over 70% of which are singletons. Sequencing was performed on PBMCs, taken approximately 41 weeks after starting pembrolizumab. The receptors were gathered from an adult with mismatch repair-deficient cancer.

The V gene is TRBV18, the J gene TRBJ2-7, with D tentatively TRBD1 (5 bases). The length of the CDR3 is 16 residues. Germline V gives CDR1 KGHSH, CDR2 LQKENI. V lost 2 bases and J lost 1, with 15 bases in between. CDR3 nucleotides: TGTGCCAGCTCACCAGTCCCAGGGTCCCTTTCCTACGAGCAGTACTTC. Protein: CASSPVPGSLSYEQYF. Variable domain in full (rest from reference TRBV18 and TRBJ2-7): NAGVMQNPRHLVRRRGQEARLRCSPMKGHSHVYWYRQLPEEGLKFMVYLQKENIIDESGMPKERFSAEFPKEGPSILRIQQVVRGDSAAYFCASSPVPGSLSYEQYFGPGTRLTVT.

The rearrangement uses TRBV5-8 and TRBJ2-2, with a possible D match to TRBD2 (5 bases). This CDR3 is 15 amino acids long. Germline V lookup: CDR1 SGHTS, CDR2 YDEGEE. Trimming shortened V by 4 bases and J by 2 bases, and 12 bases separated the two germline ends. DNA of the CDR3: TGTGCCAGCAGCCAGGAGGCCTCCAACACCGGGGAGCTGTTTTTT. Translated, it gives CASSQEASNTGELFF.

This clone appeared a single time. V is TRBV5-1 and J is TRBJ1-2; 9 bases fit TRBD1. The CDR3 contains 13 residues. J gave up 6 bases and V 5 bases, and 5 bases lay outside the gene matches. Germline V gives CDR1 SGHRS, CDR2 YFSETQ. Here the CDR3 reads CASRRDREDGYTF. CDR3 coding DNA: TGCGCCAGCAGGAGGGACAGGGAGGATGGCTACACCTTC.

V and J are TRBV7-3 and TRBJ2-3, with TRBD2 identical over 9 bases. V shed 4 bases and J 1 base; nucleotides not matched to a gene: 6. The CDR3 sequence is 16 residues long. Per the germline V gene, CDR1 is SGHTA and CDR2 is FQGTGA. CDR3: CASSSLAGVGTDTQYF. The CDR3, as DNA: TGTGCCAGCAGCTCTTTAGCGGGAGTCGGCACAGATACGCAGTATTTT.

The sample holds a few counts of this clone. This chain's CDR3 is CASSYNRGRDGYTF. Here the CDR3 DNA reads TGTGCCAGCAGCTACAACAGGGGACGGGATGGCTACACCTTC. V is TRBV7-6 and J is TRBJ1-2; 7 bases match TRBD1. The length of the CDR3 is 14 residues. Germline values: CDR1 SGHVS, CDR2 FNYEAQ. V dropped 4 bases and J dropped 6; count of bases not matched to a gene: 8.

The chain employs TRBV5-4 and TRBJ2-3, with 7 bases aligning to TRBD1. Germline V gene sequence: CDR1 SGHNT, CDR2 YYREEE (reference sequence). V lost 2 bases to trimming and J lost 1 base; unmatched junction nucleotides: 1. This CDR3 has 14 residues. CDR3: CASSFDRGTDTQYF. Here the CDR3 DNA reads TGTGCCAGCAGCTTTGACAGGGGCACAGATACGCAGTATTTT.

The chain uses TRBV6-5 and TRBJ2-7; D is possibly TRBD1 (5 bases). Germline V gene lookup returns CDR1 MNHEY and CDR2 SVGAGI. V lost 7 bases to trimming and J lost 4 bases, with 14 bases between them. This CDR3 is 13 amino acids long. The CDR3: CASKKGHSYEQYF. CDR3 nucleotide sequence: TGTGCCAGCAAAAAAGGACATTCGTACGAGCAGTACTTC.

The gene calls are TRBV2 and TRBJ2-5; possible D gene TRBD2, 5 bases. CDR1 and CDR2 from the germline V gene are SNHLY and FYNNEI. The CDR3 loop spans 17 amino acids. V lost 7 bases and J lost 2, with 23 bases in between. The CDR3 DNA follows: TGTGCCAGCAATGATATTCTGAGGGAAAGTTTTCAAGAGACCCAGTACTTC. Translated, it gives CASNDILRESFQETQYF.

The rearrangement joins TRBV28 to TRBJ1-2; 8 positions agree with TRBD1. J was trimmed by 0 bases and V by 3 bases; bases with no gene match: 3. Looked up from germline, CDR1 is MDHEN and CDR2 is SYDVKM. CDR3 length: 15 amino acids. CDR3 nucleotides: TGTGCCAGCAGTTTTATACAGGGGGCTAACTATGGCTACACCTTC. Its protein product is CASSFIQGANYGYTF.

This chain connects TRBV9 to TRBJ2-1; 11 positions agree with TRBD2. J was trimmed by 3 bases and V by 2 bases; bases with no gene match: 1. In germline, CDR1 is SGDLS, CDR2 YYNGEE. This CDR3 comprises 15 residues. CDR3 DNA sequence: TGTGCCAGCAGCGTGGGACTAGCGGACTACAATGAGCAGTTCTTC. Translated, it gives CASSVGLADYNEQFF.

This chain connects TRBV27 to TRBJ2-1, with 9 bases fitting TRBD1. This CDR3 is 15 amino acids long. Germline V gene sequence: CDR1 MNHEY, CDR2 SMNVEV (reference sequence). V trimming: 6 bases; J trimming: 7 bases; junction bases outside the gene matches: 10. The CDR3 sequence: CASSVGTGSENEQFF. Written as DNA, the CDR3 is TGTGCCAGCAGCGTCGGGACAGGGAGTGAGAATGAGCAGTTCTTC.

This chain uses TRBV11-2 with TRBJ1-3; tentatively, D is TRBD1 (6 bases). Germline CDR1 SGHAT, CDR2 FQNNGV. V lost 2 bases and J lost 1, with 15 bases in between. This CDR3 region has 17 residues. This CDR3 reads CASSLRAGTSSGNTIYF. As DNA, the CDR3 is TGTGCCAGCAGCTTAAGGGCCGGGACATCATCTGGAAACACCATATATTTT. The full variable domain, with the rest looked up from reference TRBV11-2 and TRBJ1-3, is EAGVAQSPRYKIIEKRQSVAFWCNPISGHATLYWYQQILGQGPKLLIQFQNNGVVDDSQLPKDRFSAERLKGVDSTLKIQPAKLEDSAVYLCASSLRAGTSSGNTIYFGEGSWLTVV.

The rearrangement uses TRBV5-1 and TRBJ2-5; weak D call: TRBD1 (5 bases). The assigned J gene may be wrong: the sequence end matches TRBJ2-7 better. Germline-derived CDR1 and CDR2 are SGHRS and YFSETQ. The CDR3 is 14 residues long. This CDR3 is CASSLAAGLYEQYF. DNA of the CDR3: TGCGCCAGCAGCTTGGCCGCAGGGTTATACGAGCAGTACTTC.

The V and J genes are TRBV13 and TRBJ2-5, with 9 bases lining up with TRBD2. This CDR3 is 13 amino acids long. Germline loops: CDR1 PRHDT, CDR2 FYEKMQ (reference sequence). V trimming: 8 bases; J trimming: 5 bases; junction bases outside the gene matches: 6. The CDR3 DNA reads TGTGCCAGCTTAGCGGGAGCTCAGGAGACCCAGTACTTC. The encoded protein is CASLAGAQETQYF.

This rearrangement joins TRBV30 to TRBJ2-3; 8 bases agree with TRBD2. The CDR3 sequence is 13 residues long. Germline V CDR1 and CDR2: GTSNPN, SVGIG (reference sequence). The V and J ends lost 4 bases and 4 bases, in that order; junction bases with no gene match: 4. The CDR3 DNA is TGTGCCTGGAACGCGGGAGGCCCAGATACGCAGTATTTT. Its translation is CAWNAGGPDTQYF.

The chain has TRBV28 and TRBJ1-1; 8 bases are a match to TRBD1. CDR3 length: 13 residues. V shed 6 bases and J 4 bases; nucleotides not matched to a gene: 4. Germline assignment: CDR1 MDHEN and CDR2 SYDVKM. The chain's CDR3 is CASSLTGGTEAFF. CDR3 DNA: TGTGCCAGCAGCCTTACAGGGGGCACTGAAGCTTTCTTT.

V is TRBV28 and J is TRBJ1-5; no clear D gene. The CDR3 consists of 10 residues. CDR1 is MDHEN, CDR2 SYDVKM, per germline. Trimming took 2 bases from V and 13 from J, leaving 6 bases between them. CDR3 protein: CASSLNMQHF. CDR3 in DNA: TGTGCCAGCAGTTTAAATATGCAGCATTTT.

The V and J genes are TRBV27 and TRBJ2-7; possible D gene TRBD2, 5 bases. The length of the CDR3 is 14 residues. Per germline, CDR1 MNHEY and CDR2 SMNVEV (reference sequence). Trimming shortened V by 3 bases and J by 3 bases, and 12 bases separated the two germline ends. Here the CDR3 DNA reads TGTGCCAGCAGTTTTTTAGGAGAGGGCTACGAGCAGTACTTC. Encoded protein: CASSFLGEGYEQYF.

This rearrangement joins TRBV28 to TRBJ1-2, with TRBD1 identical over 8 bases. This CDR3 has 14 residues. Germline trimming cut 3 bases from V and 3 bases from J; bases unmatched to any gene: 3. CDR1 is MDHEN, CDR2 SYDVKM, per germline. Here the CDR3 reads CASSFPGGDYGYTF. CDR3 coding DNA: TGTGCCAGCAGTTTCCCAGGGGGCGACTATGGCTACACCTTC.

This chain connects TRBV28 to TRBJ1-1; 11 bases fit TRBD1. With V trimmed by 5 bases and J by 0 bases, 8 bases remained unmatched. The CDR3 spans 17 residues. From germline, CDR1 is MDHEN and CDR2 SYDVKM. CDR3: CASSLWTGGGMNTEAFF. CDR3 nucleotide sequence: TGTGCCAGCAGTCTGTGGACAGGGGGCGGGATGAACACTGAAGCTTTCTTT.

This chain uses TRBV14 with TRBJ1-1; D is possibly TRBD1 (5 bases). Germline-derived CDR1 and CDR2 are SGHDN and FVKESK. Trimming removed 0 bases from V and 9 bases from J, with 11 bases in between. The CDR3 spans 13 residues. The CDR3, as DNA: TGTGCCAGCAGCCAAGATCGTAGGACAAAAGCTTTCTTT. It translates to CASSQDRRTKAFF.

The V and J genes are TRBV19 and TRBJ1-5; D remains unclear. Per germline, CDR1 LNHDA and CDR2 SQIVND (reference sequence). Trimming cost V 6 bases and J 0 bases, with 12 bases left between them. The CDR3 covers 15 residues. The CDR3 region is CASRTLEYSNQPQHF. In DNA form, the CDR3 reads TGTGCCAGTAGGACCCTGGAGTATAGCAATCAGCCCCAGCATTTT.

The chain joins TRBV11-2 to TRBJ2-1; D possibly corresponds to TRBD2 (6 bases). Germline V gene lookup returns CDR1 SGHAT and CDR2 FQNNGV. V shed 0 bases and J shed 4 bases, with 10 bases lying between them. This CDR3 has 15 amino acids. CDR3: CASSLDIGGYNEQFF. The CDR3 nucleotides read TGTGCCAGCAGCTTAGATATTGGGGGGTACAATGAGCAGTTCTTC.

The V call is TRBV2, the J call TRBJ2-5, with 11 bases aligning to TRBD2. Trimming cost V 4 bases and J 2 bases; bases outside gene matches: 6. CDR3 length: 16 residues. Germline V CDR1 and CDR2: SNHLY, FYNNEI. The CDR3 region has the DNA TGTGCCAGCAGTGGGCTAGCGGGAGGTTTGCAAGAGACCCAGTACTTC. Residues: CASSGLAGGLQETQYF.

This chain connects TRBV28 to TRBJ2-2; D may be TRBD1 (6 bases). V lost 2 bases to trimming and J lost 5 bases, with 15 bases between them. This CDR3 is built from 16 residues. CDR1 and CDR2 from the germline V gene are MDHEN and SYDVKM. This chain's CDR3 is CASSLTQGLGTGELFF. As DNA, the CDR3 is TGTGCCAGCAGTTTAACTCAGGGGCTCGGAACCGGGGAGCTGTTTTTT.

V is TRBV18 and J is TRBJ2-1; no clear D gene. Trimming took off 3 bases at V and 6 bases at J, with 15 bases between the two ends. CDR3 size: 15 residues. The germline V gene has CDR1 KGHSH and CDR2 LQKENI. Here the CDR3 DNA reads TGTGCCAGCTCACCCCGGGTGGGTCCCTCCAATGAGCAGTTCTTC. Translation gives CASSPRVGPSNEQFF.

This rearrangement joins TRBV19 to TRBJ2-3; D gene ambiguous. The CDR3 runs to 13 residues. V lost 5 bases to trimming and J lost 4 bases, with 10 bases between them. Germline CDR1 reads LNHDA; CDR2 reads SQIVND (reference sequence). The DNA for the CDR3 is TGTGCCAGTAGTCCATACCGGGCAGATACGCAGTATTTT. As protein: CASSPYRADTQYF.